The rows below give T cell receptor beta chains drawn from one sample of a study of blood T cell repertoires in COVID-19. Produced via immunoSEQ multiplex PCR; TCRdb's table is partial and in-frame only. The sample has 100,000 to 120,000 clones, approximately 80% seen once; the top ten hold approximately 15%. The sequencing input was peripheral blood. These receptors were taken from a woman older than 75 with acute or convalescent COVID-19. Both conserved end residues are part of each CDR3. The D gene is left open where the match is weak. Only part of the rows carry a size: once, few, many, or a class if the clone is expanded.

clone_size: .; d_call: .; j_call: TRBJ2-3; v_call: TRBV6-5; cdr3_nt: TGTGCCAGCAGTACCCAACAGGGTGCGCAGTATTTT; cdr3_aa: CASSTQQGAQYF
clone_size: few; d_call: .; j_call: TRBJ2-5; v_call: TRBV29-1; cdr3_nt: TGCAGCGTAGTTTTACAGGAGATTGTAGGGGACCAAGAGACCCAGTACTTC; cdr3_aa: CSVVLQEIVGDQETQYF
clone_size: few; d_call: .; j_call: TRBJ1-1; v_call: TRBV9; cdr3_nt: TGTGCCAGCAGCGCAACTACCCAGCCTTCGGAAGCTTTCTTT; cdr3_aa: CASSATTQPSEAFF
clone_size: once; d_call: TRBD2; j_call: TRBJ2-5; v_call: TRBV5-1; cdr3_nt: TGCGCCAGCAGCCCTGGAACGGCGGGAGAATTAGAGACCCAGTACTTC; cdr3_aa: CASSPGTAGELETQYF
clone_size: .; d_call: .; j_call: TRBJ2-2; v_call: TRBV6-1; cdr3_nt: TGTGCCAGCAGTGACAGGGGTTACACCGGGGAGCTGTTTTTT; cdr3_aa: CASSDRGYTGELFF
clone_size: once; d_call: TRBD1; j_call: TRBJ1-6; v_call: TRBV6-6; cdr3_nt: TGTGCCAGCAGGCGACAGGGCAGGGACTATAATTCACCCCTCCACTTT; cdr3_aa: CASRRQGRDYNSPLHF
clone_size: .; d_call: TRBD1; j_call: TRBJ1-6; v_call: TRBV5-4; cdr3_nt: TGTGCCAGCAGCTTGACAGGGGAATATTCACCCCTCCACTTT; cdr3_aa: CASSLTGEYSPLHF
clone_size: .; d_call: .; j_call: TRBJ2-2; v_call: TRBV10-3; cdr3_nt: TGTGCCATCAGGGGGCTCAGTGAGGAGCTGTTTTTT; cdr3_aa: CAIRGLSEELFF
clone_size: .; d_call: .; j_call: TRBJ1-1; v_call: TRBV19; cdr3_nt: TGTGCCACGGTACTGAACACTGAAGCTTTCTTT; cdr3_aa: CATVLNTEAFF
clone_size: once; d_call: .; j_call: TRBJ2-1; v_call: TRBV5-6; cdr3_nt: TGTGCCAGCAGCTTGGCAGTCTACAATGAGCAGTTCTTC; cdr3_aa: CASSLAVYNEQFF
clone_size: .; d_call: .; j_call: TRBJ1-3; v_call: TRBV7-2; cdr3_nt: TGTGCCAGCAGCTCCGAGAGCTCTGGAAACACCATATATTTT; cdr3_aa: CASSSESSGNTIYF
clone_size: .; d_call: TRBD1; j_call: TRBJ1-5; v_call: TRBV7-2; cdr3_nt: TGTGCCAGCAGCTTAAAGGGGGCGCAGAATACTCAGCCCCAGCATTTT; cdr3_aa: CASSLKGAQNTQPQHF
clone_size: .; d_call: .; j_call: TRBJ2-3; v_call: TRBV11-2; cdr3_nt: TGTGCCAGCAGCAAGACCGGGAAATACACAGATACGCAGTATTTT; cdr3_aa: CASSKTGKYTDTQYF
clone_size: .; d_call: TRBD1; j_call: TRBJ2-7; v_call: TRBV2; cdr3_nt: TGTGCCAGCAGTGAAACAGGGGCCTACGAGCAGTACTTC; cdr3_aa: CASSETGAYEQYF
clone_size: .; d_call: .; j_call: TRBJ2-7; v_call: TRBV10-1; cdr3_nt: TGCGCCAGCAGTGAGTCCGGCGGAGGAGGACGGGAGCAGTACTTC; cdr3_aa: CASSESGGGGREQYF
clone_size: .; d_call: TRBD2; j_call: TRBJ2-7; v_call: TRBV9; cdr3_nt: TGTGCCAGCAGCCCGTCTAGCGGGGGCGAGCAGTACTTC; cdr3_aa: CASSPSSGGEQYF
clone_size: .; d_call: TRBD1; j_call: TRBJ2-2; v_call: TRBV15; cdr3_nt: TGTGCCACCAGCGCGGACAGGGGCTCCGGGGAGCTGTTTTTT; cdr3_aa: CATSADRGSGELFF
clone_size: .; d_call: .; j_call: TRBJ2-1; v_call: TRBV19; cdr3_nt: TGTGCCAGTAGTATGGGGGCCCCTCAGAATGAGCAGTTCTTC; cdr3_aa: CASSMGAPQNEQFF
clone_size: few; d_call: TRBD1; j_call: TRBJ2-2; v_call: TRBV28; cdr3_nt: TGTGCCAGCAGTCCTGCCGAAGCCGGGACAGGGTTCGGGGAGCTGTTTTTT; cdr3_aa: CASSPAEAGTGFGELFF
clone_size: .; d_call: TRBD1; j_call: TRBJ2-3; v_call: TRBV28; cdr3_nt: TGTGCCAGCAGCTTCTTGGGGGGACAGGGGTCCCCAGATACGCAGTATTTT; cdr3_aa: CASSFLGGQGSPDTQYF
clone_size: .; d_call: .; j_call: TRBJ2-5; v_call: TRBV14; cdr3_nt: TGTGCCAGCAGCCAAGATATGGGCATGAAAGAGACCCAGTACTTC; cdr3_aa: CASSQDMGMKETQYF
clone_size: .; d_call: .; j_call: TRBJ1-5; v_call: TRBV6-2/TRBV6-3; cdr3_nt: TGTGCCAGCAGTCAAATAGGCAATCAGCCCCAGCATTTT; cdr3_aa: CASSQIGNQPQHF
clone_size: .; d_call: TRBD2; j_call: TRBJ2-7; v_call: TRBV7-9; cdr3_nt: TGTGCCAGCAGCCACAGCGGGATCTCCTACGAGCAGTACTTC; cdr3_aa: CASSHSGISYEQYF
clone_size: .; d_call: .; j_call: TRBJ2-5; v_call: TRBV29-1; cdr3_nt: TGCAGCGTTGAGCGTTCGCCTCAAGAGACCCAGTACTTC; cdr3_aa: CSVERSPQETQYF
clone_size: .; d_call: TRBD2; j_call: TRBJ2-1; v_call: TRBV4-1; cdr3_nt: TGCGCCAGCAGCCCGGGACTAGCGGGAGTGAATGAGCAGTTCTTC; cdr3_aa: CASSPGLAGVNEQFF
clone_size: few; d_call: TRBD1; j_call: TRBJ2-1; v_call: TRBV7-9; cdr3_nt: TGTGCCAGCAGCCCAACCGGGACAGGGGGAAATGAGCAGTTCTTC; cdr3_aa: CASSPTGTGGNEQFF
clone_size: .; d_call: .; j_call: TRBJ2-2; v_call: TRBV2; cdr3_nt: TGTGCCAGCAGTGAAGCACTCGAGATAGCGCTGTTTTTT; cdr3_aa: CASSEALEIALFF
clone_size: many; d_call: .; j_call: TRBJ2-2; v_call: TRBV12-3/TRBV12-4; cdr3_nt: TGTGCCAGCAGTGGCAGGGTTACCGGGGAGCTGTTTTTT; cdr3_aa: CASSGRVTGELFF
clone_size: .; d_call: .; j_call: TRBJ2-1; v_call: TRBV2; cdr3_nt: TGTGCCAGCAGTGAGAGAGGGTATTCCTACAATGAGCAGTTCTTC; cdr3_aa: CASSERGYSYNEQFF
clone_size: once; d_call: .; j_call: TRBJ1-2; v_call: TRBV5-1; cdr3_nt: TGCGCCAGCAGCTTGGACAGGGCGGGCTATGGCTACACCTTC; cdr3_aa: CASSLDRAGYGYTF
clone_size: .; d_call: TRBD2; j_call: TRBJ2-7; v_call: TRBV7-8; cdr3_nt: TGTGCCAGCAAACCGGGACTAGCGGGAGTCGGGGAGCAGTACTTC; cdr3_aa: CASKPGLAGVGEQYF
clone_size: .; d_call: TRBD2; j_call: TRBJ2-3; v_call: TRBV14; cdr3_nt: TGTGCCAGCAGCCGGACTAGCGGGAGAGGGGGGCGGGATACGCAGTATTTT; cdr3_aa: CASSRTSGRGGRDTQYF
clone_size: .; d_call: .; j_call: TRBJ2-4; v_call: TRBV15; cdr3_nt: TGTGCCACCAGTCCCCCTGGGAACGGAGGGGACATTCAGTACTTC; cdr3_aa: CATSPPGNGGDIQYF
clone_size: .; d_call: .; j_call: TRBJ1-1; v_call: TRBV5-4; cdr3_nt: TGTGCCAGCAGCTTGGCCGAGGGTGCGTACACTGAAGCTTTCTTT; cdr3_aa: CASSLAEGAYTEAFF
clone_size: .; d_call: .; j_call: TRBJ2-5; v_call: TRBV5-1; cdr3_nt: TGCGCCAGCAGCGTCCTTGGGGGGGCCCAGGAGACCCAGTACTTC; cdr3_aa: CASSVLGGAQETQYF
clone_size: .; d_call: TRBD1; j_call: TRBJ1-1; v_call: TRBV6-5; cdr3_nt: TGTGCCAGCAGGGTCCGACCGGGACAGGGGGTCGAAGCTTTCTTT; cdr3_aa: CASRVRPGQGVEAFF
clone_size: .; d_call: TRBD2; j_call: TRBJ2-4; v_call: TRBV18; cdr3_nt: TGTGCCAGCTCACCAGGGGGAGGGGAATCCAAAAACATTCAGTACTTC; cdr3_aa: CASSPGGGESKNIQYF
clone_size: once; d_call: .; j_call: TRBJ2-3; v_call: TRBV19; cdr3_nt: TGTGCCAGTAGTATAAGCGGCAGTAAATTCACAGATACGCAGTATTTT; cdr3_aa: CASSISGSKFTDTQYF
clone_size: .; d_call: .; j_call: TRBJ1-5; v_call: TRBV27; cdr3_nt: TGTGCCAGCAGACAGGGTCCCTTACAGCCCCAGCATTTT; cdr3_aa: CASRQGPLQPQHF
clone_size: .; d_call: .; j_call: TRBJ2-2; v_call: TRBV2; cdr3_nt: TGTGCCAGCTCCGGGAGTCCCGATGCCAACACCGGGGAGCTGTTTTTT; cdr3_aa: CASSGSPDANTGELFF
clone_size: .; d_call: TRBD2; j_call: TRBJ2-5; v_call: TRBV6-6; cdr3_nt: TGTGCCAGCAGGGTAGCGGGCGAAGAGACCCAGTACTTC; cdr3_aa: CASRVAGEETQYF
clone_size: .; d_call: TRBD2; j_call: TRBJ2-1; v_call: TRBV24-1; cdr3_nt: TGTGCCACCAGTGATGGACTAGCGGGGAGGGACAATGAGCAGTTCTTC; cdr3_aa: CATSDGLAGRDNEQFF
clone_size: once; d_call: TRBD2; j_call: TRBJ2-3; v_call: TRBV29-1; cdr3_nt: TGCAGCGTTAAGCGGGATAGTCCAGATACGCAGTATTTT; cdr3_aa: CSVKRDSPDTQYF
clone_size: few; d_call: TRBD2; j_call: TRBJ2-5; v_call: TRBV5-1; cdr3_nt: TGCGCCAGCAGAGACAGGACTAGCGAGCAAGAGACCCAGTACTTC; cdr3_aa: CASRDRTSEQETQYF
clone_size: .; d_call: .; j_call: TRBJ1-1; v_call: TRBV7-9; cdr3_nt: TGTGCCAGCGAACAGGGTGGCACTGAAGCTTTCTTT; cdr3_aa: CASEQGGTEAFF
clone_size: once; d_call: TRBD1; j_call: TRBJ1-1; v_call: TRBV19; cdr3_nt: TGTGCCAGTAGTATAAATGGTGGACAGGGGGCATGGACTGAAGCTTTCTTT; cdr3_aa: CASSINGGQGAWTEAFF
clone_size: .; d_call: TRBD1; j_call: TRBJ2-1; v_call: TRBV27; cdr3_nt: TGTGCCAGCAGACCGGGACAGGGTACCCATGAGCAGTTCTTC; cdr3_aa: CASRPGQGTHEQFF
clone_size: .; d_call: .; j_call: TRBJ2-5; v_call: TRBV5-5; cdr3_nt: TGTGCCAGCAGCTTGGTCGGGGCGGGAAAAGAGACCCAGTACTTC; cdr3_aa: CASSLVGAGKETQYF
clone_size: .; d_call: .; j_call: TRBJ1-4; v_call: TRBV5-1; cdr3_nt: TGCGCCAGCAGCTTGTTTAATCCTAATGAAAAACTGTTTTTT; cdr3_aa: CASSLFNPNEKLFF